This paragraph reports one T cell receptor beta chain. Its antigen remains unknown. The primer mix had 60 Vbeta and 13 Jbeta primers. As handled by the study authors: There were tens of millions of unique TCR beta chains by a later count, and 10 million to 12 million of them were shared. Clones were sequenced by immunoSEQ multiplex PCR, and TCRdb holds only the in-frame ones, with some missing. That table furnishes V, J and clone size, whereas the DNA furnished D and trimming. The sample holds about 160,000 clones; 76% are singletons and the top ten take over 1.1%. The data originate from a study of cytomegalovirus exposure and HLA in healthy donors. Study results and limitations: For most TCR beta V segments, an earlier analysis put the productive rate at about 87% or about 30% of the time.

The receptor was derived from a man aged 55 to 70 in good health and CMV-seronegative. Sequenced: PBMCs.

The CDR3 region has the DNA TGTGCCAGCAAACGAAGCGGGAGAAGCTCCTACGAGCAGTACTTC. It specifies CASKRSGRSSYEQYF. The chain recombines TRBV2 with TRBJ2-7, with 8 bases matching TRBD2. V lost 7 bases to trimming and J lost 0 bases; unmatched junction nucleotides: 8. Germline CDR1 reads SNHLY; CDR2 reads FYNNEI. This CDR3 contains 15 residues.